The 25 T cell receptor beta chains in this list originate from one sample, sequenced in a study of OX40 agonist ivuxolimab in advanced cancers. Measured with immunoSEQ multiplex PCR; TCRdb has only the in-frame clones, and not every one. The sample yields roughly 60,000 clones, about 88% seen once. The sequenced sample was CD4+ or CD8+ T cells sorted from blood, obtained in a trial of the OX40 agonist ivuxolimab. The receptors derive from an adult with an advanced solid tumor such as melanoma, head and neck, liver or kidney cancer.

For the CDR3, the DNA is TGTGCCAGCAGCTCGACAGGGAACGGGGAGCTGTTTTTT. This sequence encodes CASSSTGNGELFF. The chain couples TRBV11-3 to TRBJ2-2; the match to TRBD1 covers 7 bases. Germline lookup yields CDR1 SGHNT and CDR2 YENEEA. The ends lost 4 bases at V and 7 bases at J; junction bases unmatched: 3. The CDR3 contains 13 residues.

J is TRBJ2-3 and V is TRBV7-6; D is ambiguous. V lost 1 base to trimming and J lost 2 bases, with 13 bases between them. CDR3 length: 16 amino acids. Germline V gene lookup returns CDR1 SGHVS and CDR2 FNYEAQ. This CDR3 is CASSLGLNRITDTQYF. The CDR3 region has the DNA TGTGCCAGCAGCTTAGGGTTGAACCGCATCACAGATACGCAGTATTTT. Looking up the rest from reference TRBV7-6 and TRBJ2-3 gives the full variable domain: GAGVSQSPRYKVTKRGQDVALRCDPISGHVSLYWYRQALGQGPEFLTYFNYEAQQDKSGLPNDRFSAERPEGSISTLTIQRTEQRDSAMYRCASSLGLNRITDTQYFGPGTRLTVL.

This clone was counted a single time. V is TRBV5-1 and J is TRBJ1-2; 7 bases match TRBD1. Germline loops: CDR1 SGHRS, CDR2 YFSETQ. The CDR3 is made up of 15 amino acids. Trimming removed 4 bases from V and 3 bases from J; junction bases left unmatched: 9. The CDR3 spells CASSPLTGNDYGYTF. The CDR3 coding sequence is TGCGCCAGCAGCCCTTTGACAGGGAATGACTATGGCTACACCTTC.

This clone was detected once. The CDR3 DNA is TGTGCCAGCAGCGCCGCGACAGGGGGGAACTATGGCTACACCTTC. Translation: CASSAATGGNYGYTF. The genes are TRBV5-4 and TRBJ1-2; TRBD1 matches 9 bases. This CDR3 spans 15 amino acids. Germline V gene data show CDR1 as SGHNT and CDR2 as YYREEE (reference sequence). Unmatched junction bases numbered 6, after V lost 4 bases and J lost 2 bases.

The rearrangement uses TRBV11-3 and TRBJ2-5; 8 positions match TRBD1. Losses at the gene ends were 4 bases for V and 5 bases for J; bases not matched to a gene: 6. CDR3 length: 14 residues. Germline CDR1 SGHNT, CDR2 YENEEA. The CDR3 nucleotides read TGTGCCAGCAGCTCGGCCAGGGGGCCGGAGACCCAGTACTTC. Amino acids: CASSSARGPETQYF.

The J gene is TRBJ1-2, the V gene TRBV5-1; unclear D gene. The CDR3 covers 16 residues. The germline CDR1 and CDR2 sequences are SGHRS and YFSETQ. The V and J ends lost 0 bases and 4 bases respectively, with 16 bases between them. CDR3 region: CASSLAPGSGPYGYTF. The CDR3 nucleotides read TGCGCCAGCAGCTTGGCACCGGGTTCCGGACCCTATGGCTACACCTTC.

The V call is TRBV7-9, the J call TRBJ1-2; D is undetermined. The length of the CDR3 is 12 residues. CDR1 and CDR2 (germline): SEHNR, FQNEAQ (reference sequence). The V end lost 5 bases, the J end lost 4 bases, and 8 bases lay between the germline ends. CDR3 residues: CASSPWAYGYTF. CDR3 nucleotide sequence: TGTGCCAGCAGCCCGTGGGCCTATGGCTACACCTTC.

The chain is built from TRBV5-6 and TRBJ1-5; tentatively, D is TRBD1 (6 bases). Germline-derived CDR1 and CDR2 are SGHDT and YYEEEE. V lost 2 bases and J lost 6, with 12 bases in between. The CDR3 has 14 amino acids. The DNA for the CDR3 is TGTGCCAGCAGCTTAAGGGGGGACGGTCAGCCCCAGCATTTT. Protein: CASSLRGDGQPQHF.

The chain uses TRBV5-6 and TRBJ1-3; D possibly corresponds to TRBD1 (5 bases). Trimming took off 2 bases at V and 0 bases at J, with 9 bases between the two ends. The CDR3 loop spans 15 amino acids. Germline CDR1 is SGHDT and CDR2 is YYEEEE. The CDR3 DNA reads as TGTGCCAGCAGCTTCCCAGGGCTCTCTGGAAACACCATATATTTT. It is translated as CASSFPGLSGNTIYF.

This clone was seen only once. The DNA of the CDR3 is TGTGCCAGTACCTCCCGGGCCTCTGGAAACACCATATATTTT. This gives the protein CASTSRASGNTIYF. The rearrangement links TRBV19 to TRBJ1-3; D call uncertain. Germline V gene data show CDR1 as LNHDA and CDR2 as SQIVND (reference sequence). V lost 7 bases, J lost 0 bases, and 10 bases lay in between. This CDR3 comprises 14 residues.

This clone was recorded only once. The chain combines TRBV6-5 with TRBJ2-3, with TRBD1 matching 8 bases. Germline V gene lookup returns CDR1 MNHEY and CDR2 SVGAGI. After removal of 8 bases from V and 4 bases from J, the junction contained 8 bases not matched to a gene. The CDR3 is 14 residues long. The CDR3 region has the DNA TGTGCCAGCCGGCGGACAGGGAATGCAGATACGCAGTATTTT. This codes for CASRRTGNADTQYF.

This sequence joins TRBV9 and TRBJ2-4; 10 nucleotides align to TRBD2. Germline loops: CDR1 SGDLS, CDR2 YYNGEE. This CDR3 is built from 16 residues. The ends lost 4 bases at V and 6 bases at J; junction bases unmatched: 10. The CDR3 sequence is CASSLTAGGLGNIQYF. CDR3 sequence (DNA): TGTGCCAGCAGCTTAACAGCGGGGGGGCTCGGAAACATTCAGTACTTC.

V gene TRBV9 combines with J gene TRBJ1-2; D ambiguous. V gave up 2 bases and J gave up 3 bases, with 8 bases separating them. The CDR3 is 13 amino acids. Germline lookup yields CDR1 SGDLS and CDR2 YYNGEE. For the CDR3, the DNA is TGTGCCAGCAGCGTCGACCGAGACTATGGCTACACCTTC. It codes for CASSVDRDYGYTF.

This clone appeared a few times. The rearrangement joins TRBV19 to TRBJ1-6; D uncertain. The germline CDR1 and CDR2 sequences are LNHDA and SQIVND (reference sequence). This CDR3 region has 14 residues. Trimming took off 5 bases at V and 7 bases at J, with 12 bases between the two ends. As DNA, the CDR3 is TGTGCCAGTAGTGTCCCGGGAGGGAATTCACCCCTCCACTTT. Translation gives CASSVPGGNSPLHF.

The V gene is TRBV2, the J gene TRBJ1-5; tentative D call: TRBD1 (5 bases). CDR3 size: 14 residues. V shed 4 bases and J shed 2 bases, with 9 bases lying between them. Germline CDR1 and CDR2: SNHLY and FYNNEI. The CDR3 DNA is TGTGCCAGCAGTGTGGGGACGGGCAATCAGCCCCAGCATTTT. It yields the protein CASSVGTGNQPQHF.

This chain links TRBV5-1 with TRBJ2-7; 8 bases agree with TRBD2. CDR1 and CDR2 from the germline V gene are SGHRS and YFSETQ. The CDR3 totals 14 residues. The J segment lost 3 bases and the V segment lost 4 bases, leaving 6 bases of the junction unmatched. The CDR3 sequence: CASSVTGTSYEQYF. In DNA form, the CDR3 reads TGCGCCAGCAGCGTCACCGGGACTAGCTACGAGCAGTACTTC.

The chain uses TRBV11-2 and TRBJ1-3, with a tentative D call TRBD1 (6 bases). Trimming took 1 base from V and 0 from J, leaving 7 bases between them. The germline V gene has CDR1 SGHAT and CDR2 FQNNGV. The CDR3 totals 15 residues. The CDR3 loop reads CASSLVRGSGNTIYF. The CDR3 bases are TGTGCCAGCAGCTTAGTCAGGGGCTCTGGAAACACCATATATTTT.

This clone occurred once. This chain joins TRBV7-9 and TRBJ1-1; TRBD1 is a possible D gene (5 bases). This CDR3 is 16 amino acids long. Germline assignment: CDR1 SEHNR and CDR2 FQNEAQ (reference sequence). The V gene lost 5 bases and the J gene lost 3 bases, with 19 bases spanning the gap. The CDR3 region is CASSLRRVGEDTEAFF. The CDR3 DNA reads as TGTGCCAGCAGCCTTCGTCGGGTAGGGGAGGACACTGAAGCTTTCTTT.

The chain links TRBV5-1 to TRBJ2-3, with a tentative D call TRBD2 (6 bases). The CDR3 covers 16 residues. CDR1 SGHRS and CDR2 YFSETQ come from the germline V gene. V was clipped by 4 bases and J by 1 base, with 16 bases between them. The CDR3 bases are TGCGCCAGCAGCCAAGCTCCGGGCGGGGGCACAGATACGCAGTATTTT. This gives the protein CASSQAPGGGTDTQYF.

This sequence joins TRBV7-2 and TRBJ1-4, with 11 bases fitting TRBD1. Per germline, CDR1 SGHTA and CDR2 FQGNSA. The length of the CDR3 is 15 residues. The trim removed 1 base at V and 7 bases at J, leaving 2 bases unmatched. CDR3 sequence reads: CASSLGGQGAEKLFF. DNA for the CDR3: TGTGCCAGCAGCTTAGGAGGACAGGGGGCTGAAAAACTGTTTTTT.

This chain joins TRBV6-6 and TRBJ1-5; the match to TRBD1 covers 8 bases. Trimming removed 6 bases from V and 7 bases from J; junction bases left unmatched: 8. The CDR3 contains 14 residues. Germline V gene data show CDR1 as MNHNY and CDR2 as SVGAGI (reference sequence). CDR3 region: CASSTNRGEQPQHF. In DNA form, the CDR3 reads TGTGCCAGCAGCACGAACAGGGGGGAGCAGCCCCAGCATTTT.

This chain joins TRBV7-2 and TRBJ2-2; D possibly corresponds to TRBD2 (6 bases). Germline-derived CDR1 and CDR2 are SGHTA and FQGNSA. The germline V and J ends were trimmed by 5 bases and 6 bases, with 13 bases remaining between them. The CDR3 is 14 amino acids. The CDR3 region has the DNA TGTGCCAGCAGCCCCGGGTGGGGGGCCGGGGAGCTGTTTTTT. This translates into CASSPGWGAGELFF. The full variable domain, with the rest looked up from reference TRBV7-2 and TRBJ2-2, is GAGVSQSPSNKVTEKGKDVELRCDPISGHTALYWYRQSLGQGLEFLIYFQGNSAPDKSGLPSDRFSAERTGGSVSTLTIQRTQQEDSAVYLCASSPGWGAGELFFGEGSRLTVL.

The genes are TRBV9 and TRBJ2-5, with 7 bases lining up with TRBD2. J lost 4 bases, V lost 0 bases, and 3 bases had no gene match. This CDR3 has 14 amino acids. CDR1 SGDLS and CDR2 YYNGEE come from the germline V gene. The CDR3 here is CASSVGGRAETQYF. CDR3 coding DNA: TGTGCCAGCAGCGTAGGAGGGAGGGCAGAGACCCAGTACTTC.

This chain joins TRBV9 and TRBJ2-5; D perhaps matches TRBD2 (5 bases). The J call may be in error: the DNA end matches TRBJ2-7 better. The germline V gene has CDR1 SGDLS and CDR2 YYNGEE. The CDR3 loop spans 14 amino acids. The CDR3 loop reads CASSVGGSSYEQYF. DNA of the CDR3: TGTGCCAGCAGCGTAGGAGGGAGCTCCTACGAGCAGTACTTC.

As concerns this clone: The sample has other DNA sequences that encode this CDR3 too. The CDR3 protein is CSPRGYTF. For the CDR3, the DNA is TGCAGTCCCCGGGGCTACACCTTC. V usage is TRBV20-1 and J usage is TRBJ1-2; unclear D gene. V was trimmed by 8 bases and J by 8 bases, leaving 6 bases between them. This CDR3 is 8 amino acids long. Germline CDR1 is DFQATT and CDR2 is SNEGSKA (reference sequence).